The 8 T cell receptor beta chains reported below all come from one sample, sequenced in a study of robustness of blood B and T cell sequencing. cDNA synthesis used template switching with a 5' universal priming oligo. Every cDNA molecule received a random 12-nucleotide UMI from the template-switch oligo. Each CDR3 protein gets one entry after TCRdb re-called the PCR reads with MiXCR. Seen here are over 1,400 distinct CDR3 sequences, approximately 68% observed once, and the top ten hold less than 40%. mRNA, not genomic DNA, served as the source for TCR beta repertoires. Sequencing was performed on peripheral blood. Receptor source: a human donor in good health.

This clonotype was found a few times. This chain joins TRBV7-9 and TRBJ2-7, with D possibly being TRBD1 (6 bases). Germline values: CDR1 SEHNR, CDR2 FQNEAQ (reference sequence). The CDR3 covers 15 residues. V lost 3 bases, J lost 0 bases, and 12 bases lay in between. Here the CDR3 reads CASSFEQGFSYEQYF. CDR3 sequence (DNA): TGTGCCAGCAGCTTCGAGCAGGGGTTCTCCTACGAGCAGTACTTC.

The rearrangement links TRBV3-1 to TRBJ1-1; 8 bases fit TRBD1. The CDR3 totals 13 residues. Losses at the gene ends were 4 bases for V and 5 bases for J; bases not matched to a gene: 3. Germline V gene data show CDR1 as LGHDT and CDR2 as YNNKEL (reference sequence). This CDR3 reads CASSRQGRTEAFF. As DNA, the CDR3 is TGTGCCAGCAGCCGACAGGGGAGGACTGAAGCTTTCTTT.

The rearrangement uses TRBV7-9 and TRBJ1-1; no firm D call. Trimming took 3 bases from V and 5 from J, leaving 10 bases between them. The CDR3 totals 13 residues. Per germline, CDR1 SEHNR and CDR2 FQNEAQ (reference sequence). CDR3 sequence: CASSFGRGTEAFF. The CDR3 DNA follows: TGTGCCAGCAGCTTTGGAAGAGGGACTGAAGCTTTCTTT.

CDR3 protein: CASKKAGDFTDTQYF. The DNA of the CDR3 is TGCGCCAGCAAGAAAGCGGGGGATTTTACAGATACGCAGTATTTT. The chain links TRBV5-1 to TRBJ2-3; 8 bases map to TRBD2. The V segment lost 6 bases and the J segment 3 bases; nucleotides outside the gene matches: 9. Germline-derived CDR1 and CDR2 are SGHRS and YFSETQ. This CDR3 contains 15 residues.

This sequence joins TRBV4-2 and TRBJ1-2, with D perhaps matching TRBD1 (6 bases). The germline V gene has CDR1 LGHNA and CDR2 YNFKEQ. V was trimmed by 2 bases and J by 4 bases, leaving 14 bases between them. The CDR3 is 15 amino acids. DNA of the CDR3: TGTGCCAGCAGCCAATCGGACAGTGCAAGCTATGGCTACACCTTC. Its translation: CASSQSDSASYGYTF.

V is TRBV3-1 and J is TRBJ1-6; no reliable D call. The ends were cut back, 1 base at V and 6 bases at J, with 7 bases in the middle. CDR1 is LGHDT, CDR2 YNNKEL, per germline (reference sequence). CDR3 length equals 14 residues. The CDR3 sequence is CASSQGGTNSPLHF. The CDR3 DNA follows: TGTGCCAGCAGCCAAGGCGGCACTAATTCACCCCTCCACTTT. The full variable domain, its missing parts supplied by reference TRBV3-1 and TRBJ1-6, is DTAVSQTPKYLVTQMGNDKSIKCEQNLGHDTMYWYKQDSKKFLKIMFSYNNKELIINETVPNRFSPKSPDKAHLNLHINSLELGDSAVYFCASSQGGTNSPLHFGNGTRLTVT.

A few counts support this clonotype. V gene TRBV5-5 combines with J gene TRBJ2-1; D is uncertain. V shed 5 bases and J shed 4 bases, with 13 bases lying between them. This CDR3 is built from 14 residues. In germline, CDR1 is SGHKS, CDR2 YYEKEE (reference sequence). The CDR3 sequence: CASSENPRYNEQFF. CDR3 nucleotides: TGTGCCAGCAGTGAGAATCCCCGGTACAATGAGCAGTTCTTC. The entire variable domain, with the rest obtained from reference TRBV5-5 and TRBJ2-1, is as follows: DAGVTQSPTHLIKTRGQQVTLRCSPISGHKSVSWYQQVLGQGPQFIFQYYEKEERGRGNFPDRFSARQFPNYSSELNVNALLLGDSALYLCASSENPRYNEQFFGPGTRLTVL.

CDR3 nucleotide sequence: TGTGCCAGCAGTTTAGAGGGATTCAGTGGCTACACCTTC. Amino acid sequence: CASSLEGFSGYTF. This chain uses TRBV12-3 or TRBV12-4 with TRBJ1-2; D unresolved. The CDR3 is 13 residues long. V was pared by 1 base and J by 7 bases, with 10 bases between.